The next 25 T cell receptor beta chains were all read from a single sample in a study of cytomegalovirus exposure and HLA in healthy donors. The primer mix had 60 Vbeta and 13 Jbeta primers. Clones were read by immunoSEQ multiplex PCR, and TCRdb kept only the in-frame ones, dropping some. The sample has some 65,000 clones, 62% seen once. Source material: PBMCs. The receptors stem from a man between 25 and 39 years old in good health and CMV-seronegative.

The V gene is TRBV2, the J gene TRBJ2-7, with 8 bases fitting TRBD1. CDR1 is SNHLY and CDR2 is FYNNEI in the germline V gene. The CDR3 covers 16 residues. The V gene end was trimmed by 4 bases and the J gene end by 5 bases; junction bases not matched to a gene: 13. The CDR3 coding sequence is TGTGCCAGCAGTGCGGACAGGGTCGAGGTGGGGCACGAGCAGTACTTC. Translating gives CASSADRVEVGHEQYF.

The chain links TRBV30 to TRBJ2-3; a weak D match, TRBD2 (6 bases). Germline CDR1 GTSNPN, CDR2 SVGIG (reference sequence). The CDR3 contains 13 residues. Deletions cut 8 bases from V and 0 bases from J, with 12 bases between. The CDR3: CAHTAGSTDTQYF. The CDR3 DNA sequence: TGTGCCCACACCGCGGGGAGCACAGATACGCAGTATTTT.

The CDR3: CASSPYQTGLNYGYTF. In DNA form, the CDR3 reads TGTGCCAGCAGCCCCTATCAGACAGGGTTAAACTATGGCTACACCTTC. This chain connects TRBV7-8 to TRBJ1-2; 7 bases agree with TRBD1. Germline V lookup: CDR1 SGHVS, CDR2 FQNEAQ. CDR3 size: 16 residues. With 5 bases clipped from V and 2 bases from J, the junction kept 11 bases outside the gene matches.

J is TRBJ2-1 and V is TRBV5-1, with D maybe TRBD2 (6 bases). Trimming pared 5 bases from V and 8 bases from J, leaving 8 bases between. The CDR3 covers 11 residues. Germline loops: CDR1 SGHRS, CDR2 YFSETQ. CDR3 region: CASRGGDEQFF. The CDR3, as DNA: TGCGCCAGCAGGGGAGGTGATGAGCAGTTCTTC.

V and J are TRBV9 and TRBJ2-7, with 9 nucleotides matching TRBD2. CDR3 length: 14 amino acids. Trimming took 3 bases from V and 2 from J; bases not matched to a gene: 3. Germline V gene data show CDR1 as SGDLS and CDR2 as YYNGEE. CDR3 in amino acids: CASSASGVPYEQYF. The CDR3 DNA reads TGTGCCAGCAGCGCTAGCGGGGTCCCCTACGAGCAGTACTTC.

This clone was seen a few times. The V gene is TRBV7-9, the J gene TRBJ2-7, with TRBD1 identical over 7 bases. The CDR3 totals 15 residues. The V and J ends lost 5 bases and 0 bases, in that order; junction bases with no gene match: 7. CDR1 and CDR2 from the germline V gene are SEHNR and FQNEAQ (reference sequence). CDR3 DNA sequence: TGTGCCAGCAGCGCTCCCCGGGACAGCTCCTACGAGCAGTACTTC. This translates into CASSAPRDSSYEQYF.

This clone was seen a few times. This sequence joins TRBV10-2 and TRBJ2-1, with 9 bases aligning to TRBD2. J was trimmed by 6 bases and V by 6 bases; bases with no gene match: 6. Germline CDR1 is WSHSY and CDR2 is SAAADI. The length of the CDR3 is 14 residues. The CDR3 sequence: CASRTLAGSNEQFF. For the CDR3, the DNA is TGCGCCAGCAGAACTCTAGCGGGGTCCAATGAGCAGTTCTTC.

This chain links TRBV6-5 with TRBJ1-2, with unresolved D. The V gene's germline CDR1 is MNHEY and CDR2 SVGAGI. V lost 7 bases, J lost 4 bases, and 19 bases lay in between. There are 15 residues in the CDR3. The CDR3 protein is CASIRRQRDAYGYTF. Written as DNA, the CDR3 is TGTGCCAGCATCCGGAGGCAGCGAGATGCCTATGGCTACACCTTC.

This clone was seen a few times. The chain uses TRBV15 and TRBJ1-2; D perhaps matches TRBD1 (5 bases). The germline gives CDR1 LNHNV, CDR2 YYDKDF (reference sequence). The length of the CDR3 is 14 residues. V was cut by 5 bases and J by 8 bases, with 18 bases left in between. The CDR3 DNA follows: TGTGCCACCAGCGAGGCGGGGGGAGCTTTCGGCTACACCTTC. Protein sequence: CATSEAGGAFGYTF.

The rearrangement uses TRBV5-1 and TRBJ2-3, with 9 bases identical to TRBD1. Germline CDR1 is SGHRS and CDR2 is YFSETQ. This CDR3 is built from 16 residues. With V trimmed by 2 bases and J by 4 bases, 8 bases remained unmatched. CDR3 coding DNA: TGCGCCAGCAGCTTCTACAGGGGGCGGGCGGCAGATACGCAGTATTTT. This sequence encodes CASSFYRGRAADTQYF. The variable domain in full, completed from reference TRBV5-1 and TRBJ2-3, reads KAGVTQTPRYLIKTRGQQVTLSCSPISGHRSVSWYQQTPGQGLQFLFEYFSETQRNKGNFPGRFSGRQFSNSRSEMNVSTLELGDSALYLCASSFYRGRAADTQYFGPGTRLTVL.

The chain couples TRBV7-2 to TRBJ1-2, with 7 nucleotides matching TRBD1. This CDR3 is 16 amino acids long. Germline CDR1 SGHTA, CDR2 FQGNSA. V dropped 4 bases and J dropped 9; count of bases not matched to a gene: 17. In nucleotides, the CDR3 is TGTGCCAGCAGCTCCCCCCGGGACAGTTTTGATTTTAGCTACACCTTC. As protein: CASSSPRDSFDFSYTF.

The chain carries TRBV15 and TRBJ2-1, with a possible D match to TRBD1 (6 bases). This CDR3 spans 15 amino acids. Deletions cut 6 bases from V and 4 bases from J, with 16 bases between. The germline V gene has CDR1 LNHNV and CDR2 YYDKDF (reference sequence). The CDR3 region is CATRTPGVMYNEQFF. CDR3 DNA sequence: TGTGCCACCAGGACACCAGGGGTTATGTACAATGAGCAGTTCTTC. Together with reference TRBV15 and TRBJ2-1, the CDR3 gives the full variable domain: DAMVIQNPRYQVTQFGKPVTLSCSQTLNHNVMYWYQQKSSQAPKLLFHYYDKDFNNEADTPDNFQSRRPNTSFCFLDIRSPGLGDTAMYLCATRTPGVMYNEQFFGPGTRLTVL.

This chain uses TRBV6-5 with TRBJ2-7; TRBD1 matches 9 bases. With 4 bases clipped from V and 3 bases from J, the junction kept 7 bases outside the gene matches. The CDR3 runs to 15 residues. Germline assignment: CDR1 MNHEY and CDR2 SVGAGI. Here the CDR3 reads CASSSPGTGNYEQYF. The CDR3 bases are TGTGCCAGCAGTTCCCCCGGGACAGGGAACTACGAGCAGTACTTC.

J is TRBJ2-5 and V is TRBV6-5, with TRBD1 identical over 10 bases. The CDR3 has 16 amino acids. Germline trimming cut 2 bases from V and 8 bases from J; bases unmatched to any gene: 11. Germline V gene data show CDR1 as MNHEY and CDR2 as SVGAGI. The CDR3 loop reads CASSYPKTGGSTTQYF. In nucleotides, the CDR3 is TGTGCCAGCAGTTACCCGAAGACAGGGGGCTCAACCACCCAGTACTTC.

The chain has TRBV30 and TRBJ1-5; 7 bases are shared with TRBD1. The CDR3 is 14 amino acids. With V trimmed by 2 bases and J by 0 bases, 1 base remained unmatched. From germline, CDR1 is GTSNPN and CDR2 SVGIG (reference sequence). The CDR3 DNA is TGTGCCTGGAGTAGGGACAGTAGCAATCAGCCCCAGCATTTT. As protein: CAWSRDSSNQPQHF.

The chain uses TRBV5-4 and TRBJ1-2, with 9 bases lining up with TRBD1. Germline CDR1 SGHNT, CDR2 YYREEE (reference sequence). With 0 bases clipped from V and 6 bases from J, the junction kept 6 bases outside the gene matches. The CDR3 totals 15 residues. The CDR3, as DNA: TGTGCCAGCAGCTTGGGGGACAGGGTAGTGGATGGCTACACCTTC. As protein: CASSLGDRVVDGYTF.

This clone was seen only once. J is TRBJ2-5 and V is TRBV25-1, with D maybe TRBD2 (6 bases). V lost 4 bases and J lost 4, with 16 bases in between. Germline lookup yields CDR1 MGHDK and CDR2 SYGVNS. The CDR3 is made up of 15 amino acids. This chain's CDR3 is CASSGRDSRGETQYF. The CDR3 DNA follows: TGTGCCAGCAGTGGCCGGGACTCTAGGGGAGAGACCCAGTACTTC.

The V and J genes are TRBV9 and TRBJ2-6; D gene unclear. CDR1 and CDR2 from the germline V gene are SGDLS and YYNGEE. CDR3 length: 14 residues. The V end was cut by 4 bases, the J end by 0 bases, with 5 bases between. CDR3 DNA sequence: TGTGCCAGCAGCCCCAGCTCTGGGGCCAACGTCCTGACTTTC. It codes for CASSPSSGANVLTF.

This clone was counted between two and nine times. This chain links TRBV7-8 with TRBJ2-5; 11 nucleotides line up with TRBD2. Germline V gene sequence: CDR1 SGHVS, CDR2 FQNEAQ. Losses at the gene ends were 3 bases for V and 2 bases for J; bases not matched to a gene: 2. This CDR3 region has 15 residues. The CDR3 bases are TGTGCCAGCAGCTTTAGCGGGGGGGTTCAAGAGACCCAGTACTTC. This sequence encodes CASSFSGGVQETQYF.

This chain joins TRBV29-1 and TRBJ1-2, with D possibly being TRBD1 (5 bases). The CDR3 runs to 12 residues. Germline CDR1 and CDR2: SQVTM and ANQGSEA. Trimming pared 4 bases from V and 4 bases from J, leaving 10 bases between. The CDR3 coding sequence is TGCAGCGTTGTACAGGCTAGCTATGGCTACACCTTC. Its translation is CSVVQASYGYTF.

The chain joins TRBV6-1 to TRBJ2-3; tentatively, D is TRBD2 (5 bases). The CDR3 has 13 amino acids. Per the germline V gene, CDR1 is MNHNS and CDR2 is SASEGT. Trimming took 1 base from V and 6 from J, leaving 8 bases between them. The CDR3 region has the DNA TGTGCCAGCAGTGAAGTTCGAGGGGATACGCAGTATTTT. Residues: CASSEVRGDTQYF.

In its sample, this clone was seen once. The chain is built from TRBV4-1 and TRBJ1-5; the D gene is possibly TRBD1 (5 bases). Germline V gene sequence: CDR1 MGHRA, CDR2 YSYEKL. This CDR3 region has 16 residues. Trimming took off 1 base at V and 5 bases at J, with 15 bases between the two ends. In DNA, the CDR3 is TGCGCCAGCAGCCAAGGAGGCCGTCTAGGGGATCAGCCCCAGCATTTT. Residues: CASSQGGRLGDQPQHF.

The rearrangement uses TRBV6-1 and TRBJ2-7; D perhaps matches TRBD2 (6 bases). Looked up from germline, CDR1 is MNHNS and CDR2 is SASEGT. The CDR3 contains 15 residues. V was clipped by 3 bases and J by 2 bases, with 14 bases between them. The CDR3 DNA reads TGTGCCAGCAGTGAGGCCCCCAGGAGGGCCTACGAGCAGTACTTC. It encodes CASSEAPRRAYEQYF.

The CDR3 sequence is CASSPDTGPSYNEQFF. DNA for the CDR3: TGCGCCAGCAGCCCGGATACAGGTCCCTCCTACAATGAGCAGTTCTTC. The chain couples TRBV4-1 to TRBJ2-1, with a tentative D call TRBD1 (5 bases). The CDR3 contains 16 residues. Trimming cost V 4 bases and J 0 bases, with 13 bases left between them. Germline V gene data show CDR1 as MGHRA and CDR2 as YSYEKL.

The chain couples TRBV19 to TRBJ2-2, with D unclear. Germline values: CDR1 LNHDA, CDR2 SQIVND (reference sequence). The CDR3 sequence is 11 residues long. V was cut by 6 bases and J by 6 bases, with 5 bases left in between. The CDR3 nucleotides read TGTGCCAGTAGGCGCCCCGGGGAGCTGTTTTTT. Its protein is CASRRPGELFF.